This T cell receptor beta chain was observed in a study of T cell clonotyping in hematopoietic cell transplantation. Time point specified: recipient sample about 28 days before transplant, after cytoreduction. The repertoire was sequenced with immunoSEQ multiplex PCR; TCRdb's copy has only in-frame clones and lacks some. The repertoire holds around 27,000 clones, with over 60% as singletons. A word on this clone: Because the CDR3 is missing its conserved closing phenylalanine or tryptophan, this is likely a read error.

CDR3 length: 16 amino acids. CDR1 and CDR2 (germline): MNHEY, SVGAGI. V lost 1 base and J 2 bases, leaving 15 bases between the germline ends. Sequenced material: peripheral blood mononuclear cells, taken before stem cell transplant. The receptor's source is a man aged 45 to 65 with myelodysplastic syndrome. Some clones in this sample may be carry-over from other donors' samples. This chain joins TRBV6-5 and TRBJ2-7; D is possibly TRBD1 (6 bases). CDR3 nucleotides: TGTGCCAGCAGTTACTATTCAGGGGTTTGGCCCTACGAGCAGTACCTC. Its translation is CASSYYSGVWPYEQYL.